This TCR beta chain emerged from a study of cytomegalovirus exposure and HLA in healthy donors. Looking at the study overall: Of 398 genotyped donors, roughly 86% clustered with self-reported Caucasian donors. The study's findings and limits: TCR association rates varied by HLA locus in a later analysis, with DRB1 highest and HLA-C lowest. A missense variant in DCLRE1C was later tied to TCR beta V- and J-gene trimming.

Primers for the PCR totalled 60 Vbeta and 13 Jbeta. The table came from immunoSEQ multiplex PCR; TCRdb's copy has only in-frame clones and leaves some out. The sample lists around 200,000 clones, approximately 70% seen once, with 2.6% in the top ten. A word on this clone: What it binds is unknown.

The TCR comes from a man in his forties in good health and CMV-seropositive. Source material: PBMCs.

The CDR3 bases are TGTGCCAGCAGCCGCGGCCGGCTAGAGACCCAGTACTTC. Encoded protein: CASSRGRLETQYF. The rearrangement uses TRBV14 and TRBJ2-5; no definite D call. Germline loops: CDR1 SGHDN, CDR2 FVKESK. Trimming removed 4 bases from V and 4 bases from J, with 10 bases in between. The CDR3 extends over 13 amino acids.